These 17 T cell receptor beta chains share one sample of origin, sequenced in a study of blood T cell repertoires in COVID-19. TCRdb's copy holds only in-frame clones and misses some; the assay was immunoSEQ multiplex PCR. The sample comprises some 130,000 clones, 84% of which are singletons, and roughly an eighth rests with the top ten. The source material was peripheral blood. These receptors were obtained from a woman younger than 45 who had recovered from COVID-19.

V gene TRBV6-6 combines with J gene TRBJ2-7, with D hard to call. The germline V gene encodes CDR1 MNHNY and CDR2 SVGAGI (reference sequence). Trimming removed 6 bases from V and 5 bases from J, with 11 bases in between. The CDR3 consists of 12 residues. CDR3 protein: CASSPGRHEQYF. The CDR3 DNA is TGTGCCAGCAGCCCAGGTCGGCACGAGCAGTACTTC.

V is TRBV18 and J is TRBJ1-4; tentatively, D is TRBD1 (6 bases). The length of the CDR3 is 15 residues. V gave up 3 bases and J gave up 8 bases, with 16 bases separating them. Germline V gene lookup returns CDR1 KGHSH and CDR2 LQKENI. The CDR3 loop reads CASSPPGHQGEKLFF. CDR3 sequence (DNA): TGTGCCAGCTCACCCCCGGGACACCAAGGAGAAAAACTGTTTTTT.

A single count supports this clone. This sequence joins TRBV2 and TRBJ2-3; the match to TRBD2 covers 7 bases. Germline loops: CDR1 SNHLY, CDR2 FYNNEI. There are 13 residues in the CDR3. With 6 bases clipped from V and 2 bases from J, the junction kept 2 bases outside the gene matches. The CDR3 bases are TGTGCCAGCAGGGGGAGGGCCACAGATACGCAGTATTTT. Protein: CASRGRATDTQYF.

The chain uses TRBV6-1 and TRBJ2-3; TRBD2 matches 10 bases. The J segment lost 6 bases and the V segment lost 4 bases, leaving 13 bases of the junction unmatched. This CDR3 has 17 amino acids. The V gene's germline CDR1 is MNHNS and CDR2 SASEGT. CDR3 residues: CASSVSLAGAYSDTQYF. In nucleotides, the CDR3 is TGTGCCAGCAGTGTGAGCCTAGCGGGGGCTTACTCGGATACGCAGTATTTT.

The chain is built from TRBV2 and TRBJ2-2; 9 nucleotides align to TRBD1. The length of the CDR3 is 15 residues. Per the germline V gene, CDR1 is SNHLY and CDR2 is FYNNEI. Trimming cost V 5 bases and J 3 bases; bases outside gene matches: 4. The CDR3 sequence is CASSRTGADTGELFF. The CDR3 DNA reads TGTGCCAGCAGTCGGACAGGGGCGGACACCGGGGAGCTGTTTTTT.

In its sample, this clone was seen a few times. The CDR3 region is CASSWSLPGDEKLFF. The CDR3 region has the DNA TGCGCCAGCAGCTGGAGCCTCCCAGGGGACGAAAAACTGTTTTTT. The gene calls are TRBV5-1 and TRBJ1-4; TRBD1 is a possible D gene (6 bases). CDR1 SGHRS and CDR2 YFSETQ come from the germline V gene. The CDR3 sequence is 15 residues long. V lost 3 bases to trimming and J lost 8 bases, with 17 bases between them.

This clone was detected once. V is TRBV5-1 and J is TRBJ2-5; 11 nucleotides agree with TRBD1. The V gene end was trimmed by 4 bases and the J gene end by 2 bases; junction bases not matched to a gene: 1. Germline V lookup: CDR1 SGHRS, CDR2 YFSETQ. The CDR3 has 14 residues. As DNA, the CDR3 is TGCGCCAGCAGCGGACAGGGGGCGCAAGAGACCCAGTACTTC. Protein product: CASSGQGAQETQYF.

This clone was seen a single time. This rearrangement joins TRBV4-2 to TRBJ1-1; weak D call: TRBD1 (5 bases). Germline V lookup: CDR1 LGHNA, CDR2 YNFKEQ. V lost 2 bases and J 0 bases, leaving 16 bases between the germline ends. This CDR3 contains 17 residues. CDR3 DNA sequence: TGTGCCAGCAGCCAAAGACAGATCCCAAATATGAACACTGAAGCTTTCTTT. Translated: CASSQRQIPNMNTEAFF.

V gene TRBV7-2 combines with J gene TRBJ2-7, with D possibly being TRBD2 (6 bases). CDR1 is SGHTA and CDR2 is FQGNSA in the germline V gene. V gave up 0 bases and J gave up 2 bases, with 11 bases separating them. The CDR3 is 15 residues long. CDR3 residues: CASSLAGGLTYEQYF. The CDR3 region has the DNA TGTGCCAGCAGCTTAGCCGGGGGACTTACCTACGAGCAGTACTTC.

The chain is built from TRBV29-1 and TRBJ2-7; 9 nucleotides agree with TRBD2. This CDR3 spans 13 amino acids. Germline CDR1 SQVTM, CDR2 ANQGSEA. The V gene end was trimmed by 5 bases and the J gene end by 6 bases; junction bases not matched to a gene: 8. CDR3 amino acids: CSVIAGVTAEQYF. For the CDR3, the DNA is TGCAGCGTTATAGCGGGAGTCACGGCCGAGCAGTACTTC.

This chain links TRBV6-5 with TRBJ2-4, with a tentative D call TRBD1 (6 bases). CDR1 MNHEY and CDR2 SVGAGI come from the germline V gene. Trimming left V 6 bases short and J 2 bases short, with 14 bases between. CDR3 length: 15 amino acids. The CDR3 sequence: CASSSGQPSKNIQYF. CDR3 nucleotides: TGTGCCAGCAGCTCTGGACAGCCATCCAAAAACATTCAGTACTTC.

This clone was detected only once. This chain connects TRBV29-1 to TRBJ2-5, with TRBD2 identical over 7 bases. With 2 bases clipped from V and 5 bases from J, the junction kept 8 bases outside the gene matches. The germline gives CDR1 SQVTM, CDR2 ANQGSEA. CDR3 length: 14 residues. Written as DNA, the CDR3 is TGCAGCGTTGAAATTGCGGGAGTCGGGGAGACCCAGTACTTC. Protein product: CSVEIAGVGETQYF. Full variable domain (missing parts from reference TRBV29-1 and TRBJ2-5): SAVISQKPSRDICQRGTSLTIQCQVDSQVTMMFWYRQQPGQSLTLIATANQGSEATYESGFVIDKFPISRPNLTFSTLTVSNMSPEDSSIYLCSVEIAGVGETQYFGPGTRLLVL.

The rearrangement links TRBV19 to TRBJ1-5, with a possible D match to TRBD1 (5 bases). V gave up 5 bases and J gave up 1 base, with 15 bases separating them. The CDR3 loop spans 16 amino acids. Germline V gene sequence: CDR1 LNHDA, CDR2 SQIVND (reference sequence). In nucleotides, the CDR3 is TGTGCCAGTAGTCGGGCGGGGGGAGTAAGCAATCAGCCCCAGCATTTT. Its translation: CASSRAGGVSNQPQHF.

The chain is built from TRBV27 and TRBJ1-6; tentative D call: TRBD1 (5 bases). Germline lookup yields CDR1 MNHEY and CDR2 SMNVEV (reference sequence). Trimming stripped 2 bases from V and 7 bases from J, with 12 bases between. The CDR3 consists of 15 residues. Here the CDR3 reads CASSLTQGVNSPLHF. The CDR3, as DNA: TGTGCCAGCAGTTTAACGCAGGGCGTGAATTCACCCCTCCACTTT.

The V call is TRBV6-5, the J call TRBJ1-1; D is uncertain. The CDR3 is made up of 11 amino acids. Trimming removed 6 bases from V and 11 bases from J, with 13 bases in between. Germline CDR1 MNHEY, CDR2 SVGAGI. This CDR3 is CASRGDVVAFF. DNA for the CDR3: TGTGCCAGCAGAGGAGATGTGGTGGCTTTCTTT.

This clone was recorded once. The chain joins TRBV2 to TRBJ2-7; TRBD2 aligns across 7 bases. This CDR3 is 15 amino acids long. Germline V CDR1 and CDR2: SNHLY, FYNNEI. V gave up 7 bases and J gave up 1 base; unmatched junction bases: 10. CDR3 nucleotides: TGTGCCAGCAAGCGGCGGGAGAACCTTTCCTACGAGCAGTACTTC. The encoded protein is CASKRRENLSYEQYF.

This sequence joins TRBV6-6 and TRBJ2-2; 16 bases agree with TRBD2. The CDR3 has 19 residues. Per germline, CDR1 MNHNY and CDR2 SVGAGI (reference sequence). Trimming cost V 5 bases and J 3 bases; bases outside gene matches: 9. DNA of the CDR3: TGTGCCAGCAGTCATCCGGGACTAGCGGGAGGGGTCGACACCGGGGAGCTGTTTTTT. Encoded protein: CASSHPGLAGGVDTGELFF.